Below, one T cell receptor beta chain is given with its context. The source of the sample is a study of blood T cell repertoires in COVID-19. Study details: Sites across the United States, Italy and Spain contributed samples from acute and convalescent COVID-19. In each case, the material was cDNA or gDNA derived from T cells, B-cell-depleted T cells, or PBMCs.

This table comes from immunoSEQ multiplex PCR, and its TCRdb copy is limited to in-frame clones, with some not included. The table has a few hundred thousand clones, roughly nine tenths seen once. Trimming removed 6 bases from V and 5 bases from J; junction bases left unmatched: 9. Germline V gives CDR1 ENHRY, CDR2 SYGVKD. The CDR3 contains 16 residues. The origin of this receptor is a woman aged 55-75 years who had recovered from COVID-19. The sequenced material came from PBMCs or T cells enriched from blood (not recorded which). The chain is built from TRBV10-3 and TRBJ1-6; 8 bases agree with TRBD1. The CDR3 loop is CAIRSGTGDHNSPLHF. The DNA of the CDR3 is TGTGCCATCAGGTCCGGGACAGGAGATCATAATTCACCCCTCCACTTT.